One T cell receptor (beta chain) is described in this entry. Its antigen remains unknown. The sample originates from a study of cytomegalovirus exposure and HLA in healthy donors. The V gene's germline CDR1 is SGHRS and CDR2 YFSETQ. The CDR3 has 21 amino acids. V lost 0 bases and J 2 bases, leaving 27 bases between the germline ends. The PCR was carried out with 60 Vbeta primers and 13 Jbeta primers. Assay: immunoSEQ multiplex PCR; the TCRdb copy retains only in-frame clones and omits some. The profile covers about 150,000 clones, with roughly 82% appearing a single time and 3% to 3.5% taken by the ten largest. General study findings and limits: Prediction of most subjects' HLA-A and HLA-B alleles by TCR beta sequences was reportedly accurate. It was only CMV serostatus that was available as immune exposure information. Many donors shared some public TCRs, even though most TCR sequences were rare.

Sequencing was done on a sample of PBMCs. The sequence derives from a male donor in good health and CMV-seronegative. The chain couples TRBV5-1 to TRBJ2-1; possible D gene TRBD1, 7 bases. CDR3 sequence reads: CASSLEPRDRTLGGTYNEQFF. The CDR3 nucleotides are TGCGCCAGCAGCTTGGAACCCCGGGACAGAACTCTCGGGGGTACCTACAATGAGCAGTTCTTC.